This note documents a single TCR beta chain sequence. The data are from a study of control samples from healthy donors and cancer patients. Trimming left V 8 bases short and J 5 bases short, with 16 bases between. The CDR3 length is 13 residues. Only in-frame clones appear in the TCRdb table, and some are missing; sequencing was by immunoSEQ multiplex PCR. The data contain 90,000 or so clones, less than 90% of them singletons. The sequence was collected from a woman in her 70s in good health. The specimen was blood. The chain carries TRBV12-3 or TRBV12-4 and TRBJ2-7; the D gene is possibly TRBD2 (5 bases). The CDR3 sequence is CASVFGEKDEQYF. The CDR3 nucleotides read TGTGCCAGCGTTTTTGGGGAGAAGGACGAGCAGTACTTC.